The present T cell receptor (beta chain) was sequenced within a study of cytomegalovirus exposure and HLA in healthy donors. Both 60 Vbeta primers and 13 Jbeta primers went into the PCR. Some clones are missing from TCRdb's copy, which holds only in-frame ones; the method was immunoSEQ multiplex PCR. The sample includes 100,000 to 150,000 clones, around 78% of them seen just once. The V gene lost 6 bases and the J gene lost 7 bases, with 12 bases spanning the gap. The length of the CDR3 is 12 residues. Looked up from germline, CDR1 is MNHEY and CDR2 is SVGAGI. The rearrangement uses TRBV6-5 and TRBJ1-1; weak D call: TRBD1 (5 bases). The sequenced sample consisted of PBMCs. The TCR sequence derives from a man between 60 and 75 years old in good health and CMV-seropositive. The CDR3 loop is CASRPGTREAFF. The CDR3 nucleotides read TGTGCCAGCAGGCCGGGGACTCGTGAAGCTTTCTTT.